This paragraph covers one T cell receptor beta chain sequence. Its antigen specificity is not known. Base qualities were left out, and no much larger clone turns up one base away. The library was made by PCR. The sequencing machine was an Illumina HiSeq 4000. High-throughput sequencing was used to profile the CDR3 region of the TCR beta-chain in every patient. As for the authors' bioinformatics: CDR3 differences across clinicopathological groups were used to build a classifier for discriminating distant-metastatic papillary thyroid cancer patients. The Shannon index was used to measure repertoire diversity, and the Morisita-Horn index was used to measure how similar tumor and blood repertoires were. TCRdb ran its own pipeline on the public reads, namely fastp trimming at Q25 and MiXCR clone calling, and kept in-frame beta chains. TCRdb's processing, not the study's, gives the V and J calls here. Recorded for this sample are 25,000 to 30,000 clones; under 25% of them occurred a single time. The top ten hold about 15% of the sample.

This entry comes from a study of metastatic and nonmetastatic thyroid tumors (dated by TCRdb to 2020 to 2022). Regarding the study in general: Repertoires were compared across peripheral blood and tumor or nodule tissue samples from malignant and benign thyroid patients. Study-wide conclusions, independent of this receptor: TCR beta diversity was reported as significantly higher in malignant tumors than in benign nodules, in both blood and tumor samples.

As encoded in the germline V gene, CDR1 is SGHRS while CDR2 is YFSETQ. V drops 8 bases and J drops 3 bases, leaving 18 bases in between. The CDR3 starts with the cysteine, ends with the phenylalanine, and has 15 residues. This entry keeps only the CDR3 DNA: 45 bases, framed from base 1. No patient had received any treatment before thyroid surgery. The study retrospectively analysed patient clinical samples collected from the early 2010s to the late 2010s using T-cell receptor beta sequencing. The V and J genes are TRBV5-1 and TRBJ2-1; a tentative D call is TRBD2 (5 bases match). Sequencing input: blood. The TCR was taken from a female donor with papillary thyroid cancer or a benign thyroid nodule (not recorded which). Some clones in this sample may be carry-over from other donors' samples. CDR3 sequence: CARWWSGLLYNEQFF. At the DNA level, the sequence is TGCGCCAGGTGGTGGAGTGGACTGCTCTACAATGAGCAGTTCTTC.